These 14 T cell receptor beta chains were sequenced from one sample in a study of cytomegalovirus exposure and HLA in healthy donors. Primers included in the PCR were 60 Vbeta and 13 Jbeta primers. Sequencing was performed with immunoSEQ multiplex PCR; in TCRdb, only in-frame clones are kept and a portion is missing. The sample yields some 170,000 clones, roughly 80% seen once. What was sequenced was PBMCs. The source of these receptors is a woman between 18 and 29 years old in good health and CMV-seropositive.

The chain links TRBV27 to TRBJ1-6; a possible D gene is TRBD1 (5 bases). This CDR3 has 17 amino acids. Per germline, CDR1 MNHEY and CDR2 SMNVEV (reference sequence). V lost 0 bases to trimming and J lost 5 bases, with 14 bases between them. Here the CDR3 reads CASSLSKGHIDNSPLHF. DNA of the CDR3: TGTGCCAGCAGTTTATCAAAGGGGCATATCGATAATTCACCCCTCCACTTT.

Comment on this clone: At one end the junction does not follow the germline gene, possibly because of a read error. The identical CDR3 is also encoded by other nucleotide sequences in the sample. The genes are TRBV28 and TRBJ2-5, with a possible D match to TRBD1 (6 bases). Per germline, CDR1 MDHEN and CDR2 SYDVKM. The CDR3 totals 17 residues. In nucleotides, the CDR3 is TGCGCCAGCAGTCAACAAATACAGGGAAGTTGGGAAGAGACCCAGTACTTC. Its translation is CASSQQIQGSWEETQYF.

The chain recombines TRBV28 with TRBJ1-1; no firm D call. The V end lost 2 bases, the J end lost 1 base, and 5 bases lay between the germline ends. CDR3 length equals 13 residues. Germline loops: CDR1 MDHEN, CDR2 SYDVKM. CDR3 amino acids: CASSLRRNTEAFF. DNA of the CDR3: TGTGCCAGCAGTTTACGCAGGAACACTGAAGCTTTCTTT.

CDR3 sequence: CASSLTSGGKETQYF. The CDR3, as DNA: TGCGCCAGCAGCTTGACTAGCGGGGGTAAAGAGACCCAGTACTTC. The V gene is TRBV5-1, the J gene TRBJ2-5, with 11 nucleotides matching TRBD2. The CDR3 sequence is 15 residues long. V dropped 1 base and J dropped 3; count of bases not matched to a gene: 2. Germline-derived CDR1 and CDR2 are SGHRS and YFSETQ.

The chain uses TRBV30 and TRBJ1-2, with D maybe TRBD1 (6 bases). Between the trimmed V and J ends, which lost 2 bases and 3 bases, there was a span of 19 bases. Germline values: CDR1 GTSNPN, CDR2 SVGIG (reference sequence). The CDR3 length is 16 residues. CDR3: CAWSPGWDKNYYGYTF. In nucleotides, the CDR3 is TGTGCCTGGAGTCCGGGGTGGGACAAGAACTACTATGGCTACACCTTC. The whole variable domain, filled in from reference TRBV30 and TRBJ1-2, reads SQTIHQWPATLVQPVGSPLSLECTVEGTSNPNLYWYRQAAGRGLQLLFYSVGIGQISSEVPQNLSASRPQDRQFILSSKKLLLSDSGFYLCAWSPGWDKNYYGYTFGSGTRLTVV.

The genes are TRBV6-6 and TRBJ1-4; D possibly corresponds to TRBD1 (5 bases). V gave up 0 bases and J gave up 3 bases, with 11 bases separating them. The CDR3 spans 16 residues. Germline V gene lookup returns CDR1 MNHNY and CDR2 SVGAGI (reference sequence). The CDR3 spells CASSYSRQTSNEKLFF. CDR3 sequence (DNA): TGTGCCAGCAGTTACTCAAGACAGACCTCTAATGAAAAACTGTTTTTT.

Written as DNA, the CDR3 is TGTGCCAGTAGCCGGGACAGAGGGACTGAAGCTTTCTTT. It yields the protein CASSRDRGTEAFF. V gene TRBV19 combines with J gene TRBJ1-1; 7 bases fit TRBD1. The germline CDR1 and CDR2 sequences are LNHDA and SQIVND (reference sequence). V was clipped by 6 bases and J by 5 bases; unmatched bases: 6. The length of the CDR3 is 13 residues.

This clone appeared once. The CDR3 protein is CASSEGGGGNQPQHF. CDR3 DNA sequence: TGTGCCAGCAGCGAAGGGGGGGGAGGCAATCAGCCCCAGCATTTT. The rearrangement uses TRBV9 and TRBJ1-5, with a weak D call TRBD1 (6 bases). Trimming removed 3 bases at V and 2 bases at J, with 12 bases between. Germline lookup yields CDR1 SGDLS and CDR2 YYNGEE. The CDR3 length is 15 residues.

This clone has just a few counts. The chain links TRBV7-8 to TRBJ2-3; 10 nucleotides align to TRBD1. The CDR3 is 15 residues long. Losses at the gene ends were 2 bases for V and 6 bases for J; bases not matched to a gene: 5. Germline V gene sequence: CDR1 SGHVS, CDR2 FQNEAQ. CDR3 loop: CASSLTTGGDDTQYF. In nucleotides, the CDR3 is TGTGCCAGCAGCTTAACGACAGGGGGCGATGATACGCAGTATTTT.

The rearrangement uses TRBV6-1 and TRBJ1-1; tentatively, D is TRBD1 (6 bases). This CDR3 comprises 16 residues. V lost 3 bases, J lost 1 base, and 15 bases lay in between. Germline V gene lookup returns CDR1 MNHNS and CDR2 SASEGT. Here the CDR3 reads CASSELQGRGNTEAFF. Written as DNA, the CDR3 is TGTGCCAGCAGTGAGTTACAGGGCCGGGGGAACACTGAAGCTTTCTTT.

This clone showed up just a few times. The chain uses TRBV27 and TRBJ2-5, with a weak D call TRBD1 (6 bases). The DNA matches TRBJ2-7 better at its end, which makes the J call doubtful. Germline V gives CDR1 MNHEY, CDR2 SMNVEV (reference sequence). The CDR3 contains 13 residues. CDR3 bases: TGTGCCAGCAGTGCCCGACAGGCAGTCGAGCAGTACTTC. Amino acid sequence: CASSARQAVEQYF.

This clone is a singleton in its sample. V usage is TRBV6-1 and J usage is TRBJ2-7; D is unclear. Trimming removed 0 bases from V and 3 bases from J, with 15 bases in between. This CDR3 contains 16 residues. Germline CDR1 and CDR2: MNHNS and SASEGT. The CDR3 reads CASSEALPHANYEQYF. The CDR3 DNA reads as TGTGCCAGCAGTGAAGCTCTCCCCCACGCGAACTACGAGCAGTACTTC.

The CDR3 here is CASSERGSNEKLFF. The CDR3 nucleotides read TGTGCCAGCAGTGAAAGGGGCTCTAATGAAAAACTGTTTTTT. This sequence joins TRBV6-1 and TRBJ1-4; possibly TRBD1 for D (5 bases). The germline V gene encodes CDR1 MNHNS and CDR2 SASEGT. CDR3 length: 14 amino acids. Trimming removed 2 bases from V and 3 bases from J, with 7 bases in between.

The V and J genes are TRBV7-8 and TRBJ1-6; D gene unclear. Germline V lookup: CDR1 SGHVS, CDR2 FQNEAQ. V lost 3 bases to trimming and J lost 5 bases, with 11 bases between them. The CDR3 loop spans 15 amino acids. The CDR3 reads CASSLRMEHNSPLHF. The CDR3 bases are TGTGCCAGCAGCTTGAGGATGGAGCATAATTCACCCCTCCACTTT.